These 25 T cell receptor beta chains were sequenced from one sample in a study of shared clonotypes between healthy human individuals. TCRdb keeps only in-frame clones here, not all; method: immunoSEQ multiplex PCR. The repertoire holds 70,000 to 95,000 clones, with 60% to 65% as singletons. Sequenced input: memory CD8+ T cells sorted from blood. Regarding subset: CD45RO+ cells pooled with CCR7-negative TemRA cells. The source is a man younger than 45 in good health.

This clone was observed a handful of times. The CDR3 DNA reads as TGTGCCAGCTCCGGGACAGTTCGAGAGACCCAGTACTTC. This encodes CASSGTVRETQYF. The chain links TRBV25-1 to TRBJ2-5; 7 nucleotides match TRBD1. The germline V gene has CDR1 MGHDK and CDR2 SYGVNS. V lost 8 bases and J lost 4; bases outside the gene matches: 7. There are 13 residues in the CDR3.

This clone was detected a few times. The J gene is TRBJ2-3, the V gene TRBV18; 11 nucleotides line up with TRBD2. Germline CDR1 is KGHSH and CDR2 is LQKENI. The CDR3 extends over 15 amino acids. V shed 5 bases and J 2 bases; nucleotides not matched to a gene: 3. CDR3 residues: CASSLTSGVTDTQYF. The CDR3 nucleotides read TGTGCCAGCTCATTGACTAGCGGGGTCACAGATACGCAGTATTTT.

As concerns this clone: The sample contains more than one DNA sequence encoding this CDR3. The chain recombines TRBV5-5 with TRBJ1-1, with no clear D. V was clipped by 2 bases and J by 1 base, with 6 bases between them. The CDR3 is 13 residues long. Germline CDR1 is SGHKS and CDR2 is YYEKEE (reference sequence). CDR3 in DNA: TGTGCCAGCAGCTTAAGCGAGAACACTGAAGCTTTCTTT. This sequence encodes CASSLSENTEAFF.

The chain has TRBV11-2 and TRBJ2-3, with 8 bases aligning to TRBD1. Germline V gives CDR1 SGHAT, CDR2 FQNNGV. CDR3 length equals 14 residues. V was pared by 1 base and J by 6 bases, with 3 bases of the junction left unmatched. The CDR3: CASSLVGTGDTQYF. CDR3 nucleotide sequence: TGTGCCAGCAGCTTAGTCGGGACAGGTGATACGCAGTATTTT. The whole variable domain, filled in from reference TRBV11-2 and TRBJ2-3, reads EAGVAQSPRYKIIEKRQSVAFWCNPISGHATLYWYQQILGQGPKLLIQFQNNGVVDDSQLPKDRFSAERLKGVDSTLKIQPAKLEDSAVYLCASSLVGTGDTQYFGPGTRLTVL.

CDR3 in DNA: TGTGCCATCAGTCGGACTAGCGGGGTAAATGAGCAGTTCTTC. Encoded protein: CAISRTSGVNEQFF. The chain carries TRBV10-3 and TRBJ2-1; 12 nucleotides agree with TRBD2. Germline CDR1 reads ENHRY; CDR2 reads SYGVKD. V shed 5 bases and J 7 bases; nucleotides not matched to a gene: 3. The CDR3 runs to 14 residues.

CDR3 in amino acids: CAITIRETAPYEQYF. The CDR3 nucleotides are TGTGCCATCACCATCAGGGAGACAGCGCCCTACGAGCAGTACTTC. V gene TRBV10-3 combines with J gene TRBJ2-7; D may match TRBD1 or TRBD2 (5 bases each). CDR3 length: 15 amino acids. CDR1 is ENHRY, CDR2 SYGVKD, per germline. Trimming shortened V by 7 bases and J by 2 bases, and 18 bases separated the two germline ends.

The V call is TRBV6-1, the J call TRBJ2-7; 11 bases are a match to TRBD1. CDR1 is MNHNS and CDR2 is SASEGT in the germline V gene. V trimming: 7 bases; J trimming: 7 bases; junction bases outside the gene matches: 9. CDR3 size: 14 residues. CDR3 residues: CASNSGQGAGEQYF. CDR3 coding DNA: TGTGCCAGCAACTCAGGACAGGGGGCGGGAGAGCAGTACTTC.

This chain uses TRBV28 with TRBJ1-5; 12 bases agree with TRBD1. CDR1 MDHEN and CDR2 SYDVKM come from the germline V gene. CDR3 length equals 19 residues. V lost 5 bases to trimming and J lost 11 bases; unmatched junction nucleotides: 22. The CDR3 nucleotides are TGTGCCAGCAGTCCTCGGGACAGGGGGCGGTCGCCATTGGGTGATTCCCAGCATTTT. Protein: CASSPRDRGRSPLGDSQHF.

The table lists this clone with a few counts. The chain links TRBV27 to TRBJ2-3; unclear D gene. CDR1 and CDR2 from the germline V gene are MNHEY and SMNVEV (reference sequence). Between the trimmed V and J ends, which lost 8 bases and 0 bases, there was a span of 6 bases. The CDR3 covers 12 residues. CDR3: CASGISTDTQYF. In DNA form, the CDR3 reads TGTGCCAGCGGCATCAGCACAGATACGCAGTATTTT.

V is TRBV6-1 and J is TRBJ2-2; no reliable D call. Trimming took off 2 bases at V and 5 bases at J, with 9 bases between the two ends. Per germline, CDR1 MNHNS and CDR2 SASEGT. This CDR3 has 14 amino acids. For the CDR3, the DNA is TGTGCCAGCAGTGAATCTGTGGGAACCGGGGAGCTGTTTTTT. It yields the protein CASSESVGTGELFF.

The chain employs TRBV6-6 and TRBJ2-7; a weak D match, TRBD2 (5 bases). In germline, CDR1 is MNHNY, CDR2 SVGAGI (reference sequence). This CDR3 has 15 amino acids. The V gene lost 4 bases and the J gene lost 0 bases, with 13 bases spanning the gap. CDR3 region: CASSLTSPSSYEQYF. As DNA, the CDR3 is TGTGCCAGCAGTTTAACTAGTCCGAGCTCCTACGAGCAGTACTTC.

This rearrangement joins TRBV19 to TRBJ1-5, with D possibly being TRBD1 (5 bases). Trimming removed 3 bases from V and 6 bases from J, with 18 bases in between. The CDR3 has 16 amino acids. Germline V CDR1 and CDR2: LNHDA, SQIVND (reference sequence). The CDR3 sequence: CASSIEQNRLTQPQHF. DNA for the CDR3: TGTGCCAGTAGTATTGAGCAGAACAGGCTCACTCAGCCCCAGCATTTT.

This chain links TRBV25-1 with TRBJ2-7; D possibly uses TRBD1 or TRBD2 (5 bases each). This CDR3 has 15 amino acids. From germline, CDR1 is MGHDK and CDR2 SYGVNS. Between the trimmed V and J ends, which lost 3 bases and 3 bases, there was a span of 15 bases. This chain's CDR3 is CASSEVTGTLYEQYF. The CDR3 nucleotides read TGTGCCAGCAGTGAGGTCACCGGGACCCTCTACGAGCAGTACTTC.

V usage is TRBV15 and J usage is TRBJ2-5, with D possibly TRBD2 on 6 matching bases. The ends were cut back, 7 bases at V and 5 bases at J, with 14 bases in the middle. CDR3 length: 13 residues. Germline V gene data show CDR1 as LNHNV and CDR2 as YYDKDF (reference sequence). CDR3 residues: CATKIPAGETQYF. Written as DNA, the CDR3 is TGTGCCACCAAGATACCGGCGGGGGAGACCCAGTACTTC. Looking up the rest from reference TRBV15 and TRBJ2-5 gives the full variable domain: DAMVIQNPRYQVTQFGKPVTLSCSQTLNHNVMYWYQQKSSQAPKLLFHYYDKDFNNEADTPDNFQSRRPNTSFCFLDIRSPGLGDTAMYLCATKIPAGETQYFGPGTRLLVL.

The chain links TRBV6-1 to TRBJ2-7; 12 nucleotides line up with TRBD1. Germline-derived CDR1 and CDR2 are MNHNS and SASEGT. This CDR3 contains 15 residues. V lost 10 bases to trimming and J lost 3 bases; unmatched junction nucleotides: 10. The CDR3 here is CATRKGQGAGYEQYF. The DNA for the CDR3 is TGTGCCACACGGAAGGGACAGGGGGCGGGCTACGAGCAGTACTTC.

This clone was seen more than once but under ten times. The J gene is TRBJ2-7, the V gene TRBV28; weak D call: TRBD2 (5 bases). Trimming pared 6 bases from V and 3 bases from J, leaving 9 bases between. The V gene's germline CDR1 is MDHEN and CDR2 SYDVKM. CDR3 length: 12 amino acids. CDR3 amino acids: CASRSADYEQYF. The CDR3 DNA reads TGTGCCAGCAGGTCAGCGGACTACGAGCAGTACTTC.

V is TRBV11-2 and J is TRBJ2-1; 10 bases agree with TRBD2. The ends lost 0 bases at V and 4 bases at J; junction bases unmatched: 9. From germline, CDR1 is SGHAT and CDR2 FQNNGV. This CDR3 is 18 amino acids long. The CDR3: CASSLDPPGLAEYNEQFF. The DNA of the CDR3 is TGTGCCAGCAGCTTAGATCCACCCGGACTAGCGGAATACAATGAGCAGTTCTTC.

The genes are TRBV5-1 and TRBJ2-1; TRBD2 aligns across 10 bases. CDR1 is SGHRS and CDR2 is YFSETQ in the germline V gene. With V trimmed by 4 bases and J by 11 bases, 12 bases remained unmatched. The CDR3 loop spans 15 amino acids. CDR3 region: CASSPNSGRLEKQFF. In DNA form, the CDR3 reads TGCGCCAGCAGCCCCAATAGCGGGAGGCTCGAAAAGCAGTTCTTC.

The rearrangement links TRBV7-8 to TRBJ2-7, with TRBD2 matching over 12 bases. The CDR3 covers 15 residues. Trimming took 5 bases from V and 7 from J; bases not matched to a gene: 9. Germline CDR1 SGHVS, CDR2 FQNEAQ. Written as DNA, the CDR3 is TGTGCCAGCAGCCAACCGACTAGCGGGAGTGGAGAGCAGTACTTC. It codes for CASSQPTSGSGEQYF.

As to this clone: Mismatch with germline at one junction end may stem from a read error. The chain links TRBV2 to TRBJ2-7, with D perhaps TRBD2 (6 bases). The germline gives CDR1 SNHLY, CDR2 FYNNEI. The CDR3 length is 11 residues. In nucleotides, the CDR3 is TGTGCCAGCAGTGACCGGCTAGGCGGGGACTTC. Protein product: CASSDRLGGDF.

Only one count was recorded for this clone. Given a far larger clone just one base away, this is likely a sequencing read error. The same CDR3 is also encoded by other DNA sequences in this sample. The chain uses TRBV5-8 and TRBJ2-7; D call uncertain. The CDR3 covers 16 residues. CDR1 and CDR2 (germline): SGHTS, YDEGEE. V dropped 4 bases and J dropped 0 bases, with 17 bases sitting between them. The CDR3 region has the DNA TGTGCCAGCAGCCCGAGAAGTCCCCGGATCTCCTACGAGCAGTACTTC. Encoded protein: CASSPRSPRISYEQYF. Full variable domain (missing parts from reference TRBV5-8 and TRBJ2-7): EAGVTQSPTHLIKTRGQQATLRCSPISGHTSVYWYQQALGLGLQFLLWYDEGEERNRGNFPPRFSGRQFPNYSSELNVNALELEDSALYLCASSPRSPRISYEQYFGPGTRLTVT.

This chain connects TRBV28 to TRBJ2-6, with D perhaps TRBD1 or TRBD2 (5 bases each). The CDR3 length is 15 residues. CDR1 and CDR2 (germline): MDHEN, SYDVKM. The V and J ends lost 5 bases and 3 bases respectively, with 11 bases between them. CDR3 DNA: TGTGCCAGCAGTCCATGGGGGAGTGGGGCCAACGTCCTGACTTTC. Translating gives CASSPWGSGANVLTF.

Only a few counts were recorded for this clone. The chain couples TRBV28 to TRBJ2-4; D not resolved. Germline CDR1 is MDHEN and CDR2 is SYDVKM. CDR3 length equals 17 residues. Trimming pared 6 bases from V and 0 bases from J, leaving 18 bases between. Written as DNA, the CDR3 is TGTGCCAGCAGCAATCAACTGGCAGCCTTAGCCAAAAACATTCAGTACTTC. This encodes CASSNQLAALAKNIQYF.

The CDR3 reads CASSKTASYEQYF. CDR3 coding DNA: TGTGCCAGTAGTAAGACGGCCTCGTACGAGCAGTACTTC. V and J are TRBV19 and TRBJ2-7; D remains ambiguous. The V end lost 4 bases, the J end lost 4 bases, and 11 bases lay between the germline ends. Germline CDR1 and CDR2: LNHDA and SQIVND (reference sequence). There are 13 residues in the CDR3.

The chain uses TRBV7-8 and TRBJ2-5; 9 bases map to TRBD1. The CDR3 has 16 amino acids. Germline lookup yields CDR1 SGHVS and CDR2 FQNEAQ. J lost 0 bases, V lost 1 base, and 3 bases had no gene match. CDR3 region: CASSLGGTGYQETQYF. DNA for the CDR3: TGTGCCAGCAGCTTAGGGGGGACAGGGTACCAAGAGACCCAGTACTTC. The variable domain in full, completed from reference TRBV7-8 and TRBJ2-5, reads GAGVSQSPRYKVAKRGQDVALRCDPISGHVSLFWYQQALGQGPEFLTYFQNEAQLDKSGLPSDRFFAERPEGSVSTLKIQRTQQEDSAVYLCASSLGGTGYQETQYFGPGTRLLVL.